This TCR beta chain appears in the sequencing data of a study of identical twins (TCRdb year 2016). Looking at the study overall: To test whether fetal clonotypes persist, this study deep-sequenced TCR alpha and beta repertoires from monozygotic twins, from unrelated adults of various ages, and from cord blood. To rule out contamination, the twin experiments were replicated at different times with different library preparation protocols.

Every donor was a healthy Caucasian. Three pairs of female monozygotic twins, all aged roughly 18 to 29 years, made up the twin cohort. Positive isolation kits from Invitrogen were used to isolate the CD4+ and CD8+ T cell populations. The research as a whole found: Zero-insertion analyses could be partly confounded by invariant T cells such as MAIT and iNKT, although diverse VJ usage argued against such confounding for most clonotypes. Conclusions relied on cross-sectional statistical analysis, since the same donors could not be followed over many years. Abundant cord blood beta clonotypes had fewer insertions, young adult naive repertoires showed a similar but weaker trend, and memory repertoires showed no such trend. Out-of-frame TCR alpha sequences shared between twins showed an excess of low generation-probability sequences compared with coincidental sharing between unrelated individuals. In monozygotic twins, recombination models systematically underestimated out-of-frame TCR alpha sharing, but the models matched the sharing seen between unrelated individuals. In beta out-of-frame sequences, excess twin sharing was weaker, because having fewer shared sequences lowered the signal-to-noise ratio.

Per the germline V gene (reference sequence), SGHKS is the CDR1 and YYEKEE is the CDR2. The V end loses 0 bases and the J end loses 5 bases, and a stretch of 15 bases separates them. CDR3 length: 15 amino acids, cysteine to phenylalanine. Left in the record is the CDR3 DNA by itself, 45 bases read in frame from the first base. Library preparation was by 5' RACE. Reads for this sample came from an Illumina HiSeq 2000. A universal primer binding site was introduced by template switching, and a unique molecular identifier was present in the final cDNA, enabling accurate counting of TCR cDNA molecules. Specific primers in the conserved constant-segment region were used to synthesize first-strand cDNA for the TCR alpha and beta chains. Each cDNA library was double barcoded, with a SMART-Mk sample barcode plus Illumina barcodes, to control for contamination. Two successive PCR steps introduced TruSeq adapter sequences along with Illumina sample barcodes. TCR alpha and beta cDNA libraries were sequenced on the Illumina HiSeq platform with custom primers. In the paper's pipeline: Unique molecular identifiers were extracted from raw reads with MiGEC, and CDR3 positions were determined with MiXCR. For each individual, recombination models were inferred using an EM algorithm with the repgenHMM and IGoR tools. Shared clonotype analysis was performed with the tcR package in R, normalizing sharing by the product of cloneset sizes. Out-of-frame nonproductive sequences were analyzed to study raw recombination free of thymic and clonal selection effects. Using fastp trimming at Q25 and MiXCR clonotype assembly, TCRdb reanalyzed the public sequencing data and kept in-frame beta chains. Each CDR3 protein appears once, grouped with its most common genes and DNA. V and J calls and clone size were set by TCRdb, not the authors. This sample is represented by around 490,000 distinct CDR3 sequences; 20% to 25% of them were singletons. The ten top clones hold 0.45% to 0.5% of the sample.

On this clonotype itself: Its target antigen remains unknown. Nothing much larger sits one base from this clone, and base qualities are not available.

The same data also went into a second study, on yellow fever vaccine responses in identical twins. According to the second study: The T cell response to vaccination in identical twins was reported by the authors to appear partly convergent and partly personalized. The study precisely tracked vaccine-responding T cell clones in identical twins.

The TCR originated in a woman under 30 in good health. What was sequenced was CD4+ T cells sorted from blood. The chain employs TRBV5-5 and TRBJ2-7, with a weak D call of TRBD2 (6 bases match). The DNA is as follows: TGTGCCAGCAGCTTGGGAGGGACTCTTCCCCACGAGCAGTACTTC. Translated, this gives CASSLGGTLPHEQYF.